This record covers a single T cell receptor (beta chain). The ends were cut back, 6 bases at V and 1 base at J, with 12 bases in the middle. The CDR3 covers 13 residues. CDR1 is SQVTM, CDR2 ANQGSEA, per germline. Original processing notes: Researchers report that nucleated cell counts were estimated from reference gene primer amplification. Assay used: immunoSEQ multiplex PCR; TCRdb lists only in-frame clones, some missing. That table furnishes V, J and clone size, whereas the DNA furnished D and trimming. The table shows 99,000 or so clones, with about four fifths occurring only once. This sample was included in a study of blood T cell repertoires in COVID-19.

The specimen was peripheral blood. The receptor comes from a man older than 75 with acute or convalescent COVID-19. The chain has TRBV29-1 and TRBJ1-1; D not resolved. The CDR3 here is CSVLGEKNTEAFF. Written as DNA, the CDR3 is TGCAGCGTGCTCGGGGAGAAGAACACTGAAGCTTTCTTT. Looking up the rest from reference TRBV29-1 and TRBJ1-1 gives the full variable domain: SAVISQKPSRDICQRGTSLTIQCQVDSQVTMMFWYRQQPGQSLTLIATANQGSEATYESGFVIDKFPISRPNLTFSTLTVSNMSPEDSSIYLCSVLGEKNTEAFFGQGTRLTVV.